The rows below give T cell receptor beta chains drawn from one sample of a study of blood T cells in healthy people across ages. TCRdb reanalysed the 5' RACE reads using MiXCR and keeps one entry per CDR3 protein. The sample carries around 820,000 distinct CDR3 sequences, approximately 25% recorded once. This same sample was also taken into another study, of T cells of mothers and their children.

What was sequenced was blood. The receptors stem from a boy aged 5-17 years in good health. Both conserved end residues are part of each CDR3. A D gene is named only where the DNA matches it firmly. The size of a clone is reported for some rows only, either as once, few or many, or as a class for expanded clones.

TRBD1,NA,TRBJ1-1,13,TRBV6-2/TRBV6-3,TGTGCCAGCGGCCTGGGACAGGACACTGAAGCTTTCTTT,CASGLGQDTEAFF
NA,NA,TRBJ2-3,15,TRBV7-3,TGTGCCAGCAGCTTAATGGCGGGGAACACAGATACGCAGTATTTT,CASSLMAGNTDTQYF
NA,NA,TRBJ1-5,14,TRBV15,TGTGCCACCAGCATTGGATTTAGCAATCAGCCCCAGCATTTT,CATSIGFSNQPQHF
NA,NA,TRBJ2-5,16,TRBV28,TGTGCCAGTCAACCAACCTCCTATAGCCTCCAAGAGACCCAGTACTTC,CASQPTSYSLQETQYF
NA,NA,TRBJ2-7,15,TRBV4-1,TGCGCCAGCAGCCAGTTTACCGGGGGCGGATACGAGCAGTACTTC,CASSQFTGGGYEQYF
TRBD1,NA,TRBJ2-1,15,TRBV7-2,TGTGCCAGCAGCTTCCTCTGGACAGGGGACAATGAGCAGTTCTTC,CASSFLWTGDNEQFF
NA,NA,TRBJ1-2,15,TRBV4-2,TGTGCCAGCAGCCGGGCACAGGATACTAACTATGGCTACACCTTC,CASSRAQDTNYGYTF
TRBD1,few,TRBJ2-7,15,TRBV4-1,TGCGCCAGCAGCCAAGATAAGGGGGCATCCTACGAGCAGTACTTC,CASSQDKGASYEQYF
NA,NA,TRBJ2-2,13,TRBV19,TGTGCCAGTAGTAACTATGGGGACGGGGAGCTGTTTTTT,CASSNYGDGELFF
NA,NA,TRBJ2-3,16,TRBV2,TGTGCCAGCACCGGACTCCATACCTTCGGCACAGATACGCAGTATTTT,CASTGLHTFGTDTQYF